One sample yielded the 20 T cell receptor beta chains listed below, sequenced in a study of OX40 agonist ivuxolimab in advanced cancers. The method was immunoSEQ multiplex PCR; TCRdb's version includes in-frame clones alone and lacks a portion of them. The table records some 100,000 clones, 94% of them present only once. Sequencing was performed on CD4+ or CD8+ T cells sorted from blood, taken in a trial of the OX40 agonist ivuxolimab. These receptors came from an adult with an advanced solid tumor such as melanoma, head and neck, liver or kidney cancer.

The V gene is TRBV12-5, the J gene TRBJ2-1; TRBD2 matches 7 bases. V was clipped by 7 bases and J by 9 bases; unmatched bases: 6. The CDR3 has 12 residues. Germline CDR1 is LGHNT and CDR2 is FRNRAP. CDR3 sequence: CASALGGSEQFF. The CDR3 nucleotides are TGTGCTAGTGCACTGGGAGGGAGTGAGCAGTTCTTC.

The rearrangement joins TRBV6-1 to TRBJ2-7, with TRBD2 identical over 10 bases. Germline V CDR1 and CDR2: MNHNS, SASEGT. CDR3 length: 15 amino acids. The junction had 8 bases not matched to a gene; V was cut back by 2 bases and J by 7 bases. CDR3 residues: CASSESLAGVWEQYF. CDR3 nucleotides: TGTGCCAGCAGTGAAAGCCTAGCGGGAGTGTGGGAGCAGTACTTC.

This clone appeared a single time. This chain links TRBV21-1 with TRBJ1-5. TRBV21-1 is classified as a pseudogene. This CDR3 has 13 amino acids. DNA for the CDR3: TGTGCCAGCAGCAAAGCGCGGGGGCAGCCCCAGCATTTT. Encoded protein: CASSKARGQPQHF.

As to this clone: At one end, the junction sequence differs from germline, possibly due to a read error. The chain combines TRBV7-9 with TRBJ1-1; D may be TRBD1 (5 bases). Germline values: CDR1 SEHNR, CDR2 FQNEAQ (reference sequence). CDR3 length: 18 residues. CDR3 in DNA: TGTGCCAGCAGCTTAGGGGAGTTCTCGGCGGGGGGTAACAGTGAAGCTTTCTTT. It specifies CASSLGEFSAGGNSEAFF. The full variable domain, with the rest looked up from reference TRBV7-9 and TRBJ1-1, is DTGVSQNPRHKITKRGQNVTFRCDPISEHNRLYWYRQTLGQGPEFLTYFQNEAQLEKSRLLSDRFSAERPKGSFSTLEIQRTEQGDSAMYLCASSLGEFSAGGNSEAFFGQGTRLTVV.

The count of this clone is one. J is TRBJ1-4 and V is TRBV5-4, with a tentative D call TRBD1 (5 bases). V shed 3 bases and J shed 6 bases, with 9 bases lying between them. Germline loops: CDR1 SGHNT, CDR2 YYREEE (reference sequence). The CDR3 length is 13 residues. This CDR3 is CASSWGGDEKLFF. The CDR3 bases are TGTGCCAGCAGCTGGGGGGGGGATGAAAAACTGTTTTTT. Together with reference TRBV5-4 and TRBJ1-4, the CDR3 gives the full variable domain: ETGVTQSPTHLIKTRGQQVTLRCSSQSGHNTVSWYQQALGQGPQFIFQYYREEENGRGNFPPRFSGLQFPNYSSELNVNALELDDSALYLCASSWGGDEKLFFGSGTQLSVL.

This clone was recorded a few times. CDR3 protein: CASSLGPQLFF. DNA for the CDR3: TGTGCCAGCAGCTTAGGGCCTCAGCTGTTTTTT. The chain employs TRBV7-8 and TRBJ2-2; no reliable D call. This CDR3 has 11 amino acids. V dropped 1 base and J dropped 12 bases, with 6 bases sitting between them. Germline CDR1 SGHVS, CDR2 FQNEAQ.

J is TRBJ1-6 and V is TRBV28, with a tentative D call TRBD1 (5 bases). This CDR3 is 13 amino acids long. V was clipped by 8 bases and J by 7 bases, with 12 bases between them. Germline assignment: CDR1 MDHEN and CDR2 SYDVKM. In nucleotides, the CDR3 is TGTGCCAGCCAAGCAGGGCTGAATTCACCCCTCCACTTT. Protein sequence: CASQAGLNSPLHF.

The CDR3 protein is CASSTIAGGRYNEQFF. The CDR3 DNA reads as TGTGCCAGCAGTACTATAGCGGGAGGGCGATACAATGAGCAGTTCTTC. This sequence joins TRBV7-9 and TRBJ2-1; TRBD2 matches 11 bases. Germline V CDR1 and CDR2: SEHNR, FQNEAQ (reference sequence). The V gene end was trimmed by 6 bases and the J gene end by 4 bases; junction bases not matched to a gene: 8. CDR3 length equals 16 residues. Drawing the rest from reference TRBV7-9 and TRBJ2-1, the complete variable domain is DTGVSQNPRHKITKRGQNVTFRCDPISEHNRLYWYRQTLGQGPEFLTYFQNEAQLEKSRLLSDRFSAERPKGSFSTLEIQRTEQGDSAMYLCASSTIAGGRYNEQFFGPGTRLTVL.

The chain is built from TRBV27 and TRBJ2-7; TRBD2 matches at 14 bases. CDR3 size: 18 residues. The J segment lost 1 base and the V segment lost 8 bases, leaving 13 bases of the junction unmatched. CDR1 is MNHEY, CDR2 SMNVEV, per germline (reference sequence). As DNA, the CDR3 is TGTGCCAGCGGCATACTTGGGACTAGCGGGAGAGGGTCCTACGAGCAGTACTTC. Translating gives CASGILGTSGRGSYEQYF.

The chain employs TRBV6-5 and TRBJ2-7; no definite D call. CDR3 length equals 13 residues. Between the trimmed V and J ends, which lost 1 base and 6 bases, there was a span of 10 bases. The germline V gene has CDR1 MNHEY and CDR2 SVGAGI. The CDR3 here is CASSYLTSSEQYF. DNA for the CDR3: TGTGCCAGCAGTTACTTGACCTCCAGCGAGCAGTACTTC.

The genes are TRBV4-2 and TRBJ2-1, with D possibly TRBD1 on 5 matching bases. This CDR3 is 17 amino acids long. V was pared by 0 bases and J by 4 bases, with 16 bases between. Per the germline V gene, CDR1 is LGHNA and CDR2 is YNFKEQ. The CDR3 nucleotides are TGTGCCAGCAGCCAAGAGACGGACAAAGCATGGTACAATGAGCAGTTCTTC. It encodes CASSQETDKAWYNEQFF.

The rearrangement uses TRBV5-6 and TRBJ2-1, with unresolved D. The germline CDR1 and CDR2 sequences are SGHDT and YYEEEE. The CDR3 consists of 15 residues. Trimming stripped 4 bases from V and 0 bases from J, with 11 bases between. This CDR3 reads CASSPTPSSYNEQFF. CDR3 DNA sequence: TGTGCCAGCAGCCCGACCCCGAGCTCCTACAATGAGCAGTTCTTC.

The genes are TRBV5-6 and TRBJ2-7; TRBD2 agrees at 11 bases. V shed 2 bases, J shed 5 bases, and the junction held 6 bases outside the gene matches. The CDR3 loop spans 15 amino acids. In germline, CDR1 is SGHDT, CDR2 YYEEEE. CDR3 DNA: TGTGCCAGCAGCTTTCTTAGCGGGAGGGTCGACGAGCAGTACTTC. Amino acids: CASSFLSGRVDEQYF.

The chain carries TRBV29-1 and TRBJ2-3, with a possible D match to TRBD2 (6 bases). Germline V lookup: CDR1 SQVTM, CDR2 ANQGSEA. The ends were cut back, 0 bases at V and 6 bases at J, with 16 bases in the middle. The CDR3 is 15 amino acids. CDR3 DNA sequence: TGCAGCGTTGAAGATGACGGGGGACCGAGGGATACGCAGTATTTT. Encoded protein: CSVEDDGGPRDTQYF.

The chain employs TRBV4-1 and TRBJ1-2; D is possibly TRBD1 (5 bases). Trimming removed 1 base from V and 0 bases from J, with 9 bases in between. Germline CDR1 and CDR2: MGHRA and YSYEKL. The CDR3 length is 15 residues. The CDR3 region has the DNA TGCGCCAGCAGCCAAGTGGGGGGACCTAACTATGGCTACACCTTC. Protein sequence: CASSQVGGPNYGYTF.

The chain links TRBV2 to TRBJ1-4, with 8 bases aligning to TRBD1. Germline loops: CDR1 SNHLY, CDR2 FYNNEI. Trimming took 4 bases from V and 8 from J; bases not matched to a gene: 9. This CDR3 contains 15 residues. CDR3 sequence reads: CASSVWAGGKEKLFF. CDR3 in DNA: TGTGCCAGCAGTGTTTGGGCAGGGGGCAAAGAAAAACTGTTTTTT.

The V gene is TRBV11-2, the J gene TRBJ2-1; weak D call: TRBD2 (7 bases). The length of the CDR3 is 15 residues. Trimming took off 1 base at V and 5 bases at J, with 12 bases between the two ends. In germline, CDR1 is SGHAT, CDR2 FQNNGV. CDR3 coding DNA: TGTGCCAGCAGCTTAGGCAGCGGGACAAACAATGAGCAGTTCTTC. It specifies CASSLGSGTNNEQFF. Combining the CDR3 with reference TRBV11-2 and TRBJ2-1 gives the whole variable domain EAGVAQSPRYKIIEKRQSVAFWCNPISGHATLYWYQQILGQGPKLLIQFQNNGVVDDSQLPKDRFSAERLKGVDSTLKIQPAKLEDSAVYLCASSLGSGTNNEQFFGPGTRLTVL.

This clone was seen just once. The rearrangement joins TRBV6-4 to TRBJ1-5; 7 nucleotides align to TRBD1. The length of the CDR3 is 17 residues. V shed 3 bases, J shed 0 bases, and the junction held 8 bases outside the gene matches. Germline CDR1 is MRHNA and CDR2 is SNTAGT. The CDR3 DNA reads TGTGCCAGCAGTGAAGAAGGGGACAGCTATAGCAATCAGCCCCAGCATTTT. This sequence encodes CASSEEGDSYSNQPQHF.

The chain carries TRBV11-2 and TRBJ2-1; 8 nucleotides agree with TRBD2. CDR3 length: 14 amino acids. Germline values: CDR1 SGHAT, CDR2 FQNNGV. J gave up 10 bases and V 5 bases, and 10 bases lay outside the gene matches. The CDR3 sequence is CASSKPGLEKEQFF. In DNA, the CDR3 is TGTGCCAGCAGCAAACCGGGACTAGAAAAAGAGCAGTTCTTC.

A single count supports this clone. This chain joins TRBV9 and TRBJ1-1, with D possibly being TRBD1 (6 bases). Germline V CDR1 and CDR2: SGDLS, YYNGEE. V lost 0 bases and J 0 bases, leaving 27 bases between the germline ends. The CDR3 contains 21 residues. In nucleotides, the CDR3 is TGTGCCAGCAGCGTAGGCTCGGGACAACGGTTAAAATCGTGGATGAACACTGAAGCTTTCTTT. It encodes CASSVGSGQRLKSWMNTEAFF.